This T cell receptor beta chain was sequenced during a study of CD8 T cells in ankylosing spondylitis. Overall study findings and caveats: A motif in TCR beta, a set of roughly eight highly homologous variants, appeared characteristic of ankylosing spondylitis blood. Reported data indicate significant enrichment of disease-linked clones within matched ankylosing spondylitis synovial fluid.

This clonotype was counted a few times. As yet, its antigen is unknown. Germline-derived CDR1 and CDR2 are DFQATT and SNEGSKA (reference sequence). CDR3 length: 14 residues. V shed 2 bases and J shed 2 bases, with 13 bases lying between them. TCRdb ran MiXCR on the 5' RACE reads and lists one entry per CDR3 protein. The data contain more than 600,000 distinct CDR3 sequences, roughly 19% of them singletons. The sequencing input was blood, either unsorted or a sorted T cell fraction (not recorded which). The source of this sequence is a male donor with ankylosing spondylitis. The chain has TRBV20-1 and TRBJ2-7; no firm D call. The DNA of the CDR3 is TGCAGTGCTAGAAGCGCAGGATCTCCCTACGAGCAGTACTTC. Translating gives CSARSAGSPYEQYF.